The 7 T cell receptor beta chains below come from one sample, sequenced in a study of blood T cell repertoires in COVID-19. TCRdb's copy holds only in-frame clones and misses some; the assay was immunoSEQ multiplex PCR. The repertoire includes 200,000 to 250,000 clones, roughly 87% of them detected once, and roughly 2% sits in the top ten. Sequencing was done on a sample of peripheral blood. The receptors come from a man between 35 and 55 years old with active or convalescent COVID-19.

The J gene is TRBJ2-7, the V gene TRBV7-2, with D unresolved. Per the germline V gene, CDR1 is SGHTA and CDR2 is FQGNSA. Trimming cost V 2 bases and J 2 bases, with 7 bases left between them. CDR3 length equals 13 residues. The CDR3 reads CASSLRLTYEQYF. CDR3 in DNA: TGTGCCAGCAGCTTACGACTCACCTACGAGCAGTACTTC.

The rearrangement links TRBV7-2 to TRBJ1-6; 7 positions agree with TRBD1. Germline values: CDR1 SGHTA, CDR2 FQGNSA. This CDR3 is built from 15 residues. V lost 5 bases to trimming and J lost 10 bases; unmatched junction nucleotides: 11. The CDR3 coding sequence is TGTGCCAGCAGCCACGAGCCGACAGGGAACTCACCCCTCCACTTT. It yields the protein CASSHEPTGNSPLHF.

The chain uses TRBV7-9 and TRBJ2-1; possible D gene TRBD1, 5 bases. Trimming stripped 4 bases from V and 4 bases from J, with 14 bases between. In germline, CDR1 is SEHNR, CDR2 FQNEAQ (reference sequence). The CDR3 loop spans 15 amino acids. Written as DNA, the CDR3 is TGTGCCAGCAGCTCCATGCAGGACAAGTACAATGAGCAGTTCTTC. It encodes CASSSMQDKYNEQFF. Filled out from reference TRBV7-9 and TRBJ2-1, the complete variable domain reads DTGVSQNPRHKITKRGQNVTFRCDPISEHNRLYWYRQTLGQGPEFLTYFQNEAQLEKSRLLSDRFSAERPKGSFSTLEIQRTEQGDSAMYLCASSSMQDKYNEQFFGPGTRLTVL.

The sample holds one count of this clone. V and J are TRBV29-1 and TRBJ2-7; 7 nucleotides match TRBD1. With 7 bases clipped from V and 5 bases from J, the junction kept 14 bases outside the gene matches. The CDR3 sequence is 14 residues long. Germline lookup yields CDR1 SQVTM and CDR2 ANQGSEA. For the CDR3, the DNA is TGCAGCGCGGAGAGCACAGGGGTTCCCCACGAGCAGTACTTC. This translates into CSAESTGVPHEQYF.

The chain has TRBV5-1 and TRBJ1-1; D may be TRBD1 (6 bases). The V gene lost 0 bases and the J gene lost 2 bases, with 11 bases spanning the gap. Germline-derived CDR1 and CDR2 are SGHRS and YFSETQ. The CDR3 extends over 15 amino acids. CDR3 protein: CASSLGDGGNTEAFF. The CDR3 coding sequence is TGCGCCAGCAGCTTGGGGGATGGGGGCAACACTGAAGCTTTCTTT.

The chain carries TRBV2 and TRBJ1-1; tentative D call: TRBD1 (5 bases). Germline V gene sequence: CDR1 SNHLY, CDR2 FYNNEI. The ends were cut back, 6 bases at V and 4 bases at J, with 18 bases in the middle. The CDR3 has 15 amino acids. CDR3 loop: CASRRDFRVSTEAFF. Written as DNA, the CDR3 is TGTGCCAGCAGGAGAGATTTCAGGGTCAGCACTGAAGCTTTCTTT.

The chain carries TRBV19 and TRBJ2-2, with 7 positions matching TRBD1. V shed 6 bases, J shed 0 bases, and the junction held 7 bases outside the gene matches. This CDR3 is 16 amino acids long. Germline V gene sequence: CDR1 LNHDA, CDR2 SQIVND (reference sequence). The CDR3 protein is CASRSSGTANTGELFF. Written as DNA, the CDR3 is TGTGCCAGTAGATCTTCTGGGACAGCGAACACCGGGGAGCTGTTTTTT.